The 29 T cell receptor beta chains presented below share a single source sample, sequenced in a study of immune cell composition in non-small cell lung cancer. The repertoire was sequenced with immunoSEQ multiplex PCR; TCRdb's copy has only in-frame clones and lacks some. The table has around 10,000 clones, 60% to 80% seen once. The sequenced material came from lung tumor tissue. Receptors were obtained from a human donor with non-small cell lung cancer.

This rearrangement joins TRBV18 to TRBJ2-7, with 7 nucleotides matching TRBD1. The CDR3 consists of 14 residues. Unmatched junction bases numbered 3, after V lost 0 bases and J lost 4 bases. CDR1 is KGHSH and CDR2 is LQKENI in the germline V gene. The CDR3 loop reads CASSPPRDSYEQYF. CDR3 DNA: TGTGCCAGCTCACCACCCCGGGACAGTTACGAGCAGTACTTC.

V and J are TRBV2 and TRBJ1-4; D perhaps matches TRBD1 (5 bases). Trimming took off 4 bases at V and 6 bases at J, with 12 bases between the two ends. Per the germline V gene, CDR1 is SNHLY and CDR2 is FYNNEI. This CDR3 has 14 residues. Written as DNA, the CDR3 is TGTGCCAGCAGTGTCCAGGGTGGGGATGAAAAACTGTTTTTT. This codes for CASSVQGGDEKLFF.

The chain is built from TRBV29-1 and TRBJ1-2; TRBD1 might be the D (6 bases). V lost 6 bases and J 2 bases, leaving 19 bases between the germline ends. Germline loops: CDR1 SQVTM, CDR2 ANQGSEA. The CDR3 runs to 15 residues. The CDR3 DNA sequence: TGCAGCGTGAGAGTAACAGGGCGGGGAAACTATGGCTACACCTTC. It is translated as CSVRVTGRGNYGYTF.

This sequence joins TRBV6-6 and TRBJ2-2; 9 bases align to TRBD1. Germline lookup yields CDR1 MNHNY and CDR2 SVGAGI (reference sequence). This CDR3 comprises 14 residues. Trimming cost V 9 bases and J 7 bases; bases outside gene matches: 9. The CDR3 loop is CASNNRGLIGELFF. CDR3 bases: TGTGCCAGTAACAACAGGGGGCTTATCGGGGAGCTGTTTTTT.

This clone has more than one count but fewer than ten. The CDR3 DNA follows: TGCGCCAGCAGCCAAGAAAGGGAGATGACCAGGGGTGGTAATTCACCCCTCCACTTT. Translation: CASSQEREMTRGGNSPLHF. V is TRBV4-1 and J is TRBJ1-6, with D tentatively TRBD1 (6 bases). The V gene's germline CDR1 is MGHRA and CDR2 YSYEKL. This CDR3 is built from 19 residues. Trimming took off 0 bases at V and 6 bases at J, with 21 bases between the two ends.

CDR3 protein: CASSPTGETQYF. The DNA for the CDR3 is TGTGCCAGCTCACCAACCGGCGAGACCCAGTACTTC. The V call is TRBV18, the J call TRBJ2-5, with D unclear. Germline CDR1 is KGHSH and CDR2 is LQKENI. The CDR3 totals 12 residues. Trimming pared 2 bases from V and 5 bases from J, leaving 6 bases between.

This clone has a handful of counts. The chain recombines TRBV7-6 with TRBJ2-1; 7 bases are shared with TRBD2. Trimming at V came to 5 bases and at J to 0 bases, leaving 4 bases not matched to a gene. The CDR3 has 15 amino acids. Germline V gene sequence: CDR1 SGHVS, CDR2 FNYEAQ. This CDR3 is CASSPGTNSYNEQFF. For the CDR3, the DNA is TGTGCCAGCAGCCCCGGGACTAACTCCTACAATGAGCAGTTCTTC.

This clone was counted once. This rearrangement joins TRBV28 to TRBJ2-7; no clear D gene. Trimming removed 3 bases from V and 2 bases from J, with 8 bases in between. The CDR3 contains 13 residues. Looked up from germline, CDR1 is MDHEN and CDR2 is SYDVKM. In DNA form, the CDR3 reads TGTGCCAGCAGTTTCTCACTGACCTACGAGCAGTACTTC. Translated: CASSFSLTYEQYF.

This clone showed up just a few times. The chain has TRBV15 and TRBJ2-7; no definite D call. This CDR3 comprises 14 residues. The ends were cut back, 0 bases at V and 1 base at J, with 7 bases in the middle. The V gene's germline CDR1 is LNHNV and CDR2 YYDKDF (reference sequence). The CDR3, as DNA: TGTGCCACCAGCAGAGATTTCGAGTCCTACGAGCAGTACTTC. It codes for CATSRDFESYEQYF. Full variable domain (remainder filled in from reference TRBV15 and TRBJ2-7): DAMVIQNPRYQVTQFGKPVTLSCSQTLNHNVMYWYQQKSSQAPKLLFHYYDKDFNNEADTPDNFQSRRPNTSFCFLDIRSPGLGDTAMYLCATSRDFESYEQYFGPGTRLTVT.

J is TRBJ1-4 and V is TRBV27; D not resolved. The CDR3 runs to 15 residues. CDR1 is MNHEY, CDR2 SMNVEV, per germline (reference sequence). Trimming shortened V by 6 bases and J by 7 bases, and 18 bases separated the two germline ends. The chain's CDR3 is CASRLSGGYGEKLFF. The CDR3 nucleotides read TGTGCCAGCAGACTATCAGGAGGGTATGGTGAAAAACTGTTTTTT.

This clone ranks as medium-sized. The chain has TRBV7-2 and TRBJ1-6, with a tentative D call TRBD1 (5 bases). Trimming pared 5 bases from V and 15 bases from J, leaving 20 bases between. The germline gives CDR1 SGHTA, CDR2 FQGNSA. The CDR3 runs 14 residues. The CDR3 region is CASSARDSLTYLHF. Written as DNA, the CDR3 is TGTGCCAGCAGCGCCCGGGACTCCCTAACCTACCTCCACTTT. Full variable domain (outside the CDR3, taken from reference TRBV7-2 and TRBJ1-6): GAGVSQSPSNKVTEKGKDVELRCDPISGHTALYWYRQSLGQGLEFLIYFQGNSAPDKSGLPSDRFSAERTGGSVSTLTIQRTQQEDSAVYLCASSARDSLTYLHFGNGTRLTVT.

A single count supports this clone. The rearrangement joins TRBV7-2 to TRBJ2-3; no firm D call. Germline lookup yields CDR1 SGHTA and CDR2 FQGNSA. The CDR3 consists of 15 residues. The ends were cut back, 2 bases at V and 1 base at J, with 10 bases in the middle. CDR3 in DNA: TGTGCCAGCAGCTTATCTGGGCCTGGCACAGATACGCAGTATTTT. It encodes CASSLSGPGTDTQYF.

This clone has more than one count but fewer than ten. This chain links TRBV5-4 with TRBJ2-5, with 13 bases fitting TRBD2. CDR1 and CDR2 (germline): SGHNT, YYREEE (reference sequence). V gave up 0 bases and J gave up 4 bases; unmatched junction bases: 0. This CDR3 has 15 amino acids. CDR3 nucleotide sequence: TGTGCCAGCAGCTTGGGACTAGCGGGGGGAGAGACCCAGTACTTC. Its protein product is CASSLGLAGGETQYF.

The rearrangement uses TRBV5-5 and TRBJ2-7, with 8 nucleotides matching TRBD1. CDR1 is SGHKS and CDR2 is YYEKEE in the germline V gene (reference sequence). The CDR3 covers 13 residues. Trimming at V came to 4 bases and at J to 4 bases, leaving 4 bases not matched to a gene. The CDR3 DNA reads TGTGCCAGCAGCCGGCAGGGGGCTTACGAGCAGTACTTC. Translated: CASSRQGAYEQYF.

The chain has TRBV7-3 and TRBJ2-1; 11 bases agree with TRBD1. From germline, CDR1 is SGHTA and CDR2 FQGTGA. The CDR3 consists of 16 residues. V was clipped by 2 bases and J by 8 bases; unmatched bases: 8. The CDR3 region is CASSLEDRGRDHEQFF. DNA of the CDR3: TGTGCCAGCAGCTTAGAGGACAGGGGGCGAGACCATGAGCAGTTCTTC.

By share of the sample, this clone is large. The CDR3 nucleotides read TGTGCCAGCAGCCGGCAGGGTGGGGACACCGGGGAGCTGTTTTTT. The encoded protein is CASSRQGGDTGELFF. The rearrangement links TRBV9 to TRBJ2-2, with TRBD1 as a possible D gene (5 bases). The CDR3 length is 15 residues. Germline values: CDR1 SGDLS, CDR2 YYNGEE. Between the trimmed V and J ends, which lost 4 bases and 3 bases, there was a span of 13 bases.

This rearrangement joins TRBV5-1 to TRBJ2-3; 12 positions agree with TRBD2. CDR3 length: 17 amino acids. Trimming at V came to 4 bases and at J to 5 bases, leaving 11 bases not matched to a gene. CDR1 is SGHRS and CDR2 is YFSETQ in the germline V gene. CDR3 nucleotides: TGCGCCAGCAGCACCCCTCTAGCGGGGGGGCGGCAAGATACGCAGTATTTT. It encodes CASSTPLAGGRQDTQYF. Drawing the rest from reference TRBV5-1 and TRBJ2-3, the complete variable domain is KAGVTQTPRYLIKTRGQQVTLSCSPISGHRSVSWYQQTPGQGLQFLFEYFSETQRNKGNFPGRFSGRQFSNSRSEMNVSTLELGDSALYLCASSTPLAGGRQDTQYFGPGTRLTVL.

This rearrangement joins TRBV7-9 to TRBJ2-7; D gene unclear. V shed 1 base and J shed 4 bases, with 11 bases lying between them. The length of the CDR3 is 14 residues. Germline V gene sequence: CDR1 SEHNR, CDR2 FQNEAQ (reference sequence). CDR3 residues: CASSLDGRGYEQYF. Written as DNA, the CDR3 is TGTGCCAGCAGCTTAGACGGCAGAGGATACGAGCAGTACTTC.

This chain joins TRBV6-5 and TRBJ2-1; 9 bases align to TRBD1. Germline V gene sequence: CDR1 MNHEY, CDR2 SVGAGI. V shed 4 bases, J shed 9 bases, and the junction held 10 bases outside the gene matches. This CDR3 has 15 residues. CDR3 nucleotide sequence: TGTGCCAGCAGTTGGACAGGGGTGTTGGGGGGTGAGCAGTTCTTC. This encodes CASSWTGVLGGEQFF.

This rearrangement joins TRBV2 to TRBJ2-3, with D tentatively TRBD1 (6 bases). V was cut by 6 bases and J by 6 bases, with 10 bases left in between. The CDR3 extends over 12 amino acids. The germline CDR1 and CDR2 sequences are SNHLY and FYNNEI. CDR3 nucleotide sequence: TGTGCCAGCAGAAATAGGGGGGATACGCAGTATTTT. This sequence encodes CASRNRGDTQYF.

V usage is TRBV9 and J usage is TRBJ2-1, with 7 positions matching TRBD2. The CDR3 sequence is 14 residues long. V shed 3 bases and J 10 bases; nucleotides not matched to a gene: 10. The germline V gene encodes CDR1 SGDLS and CDR2 YYNGEE. The DNA for the CDR3 is TGTGCCAGCAGCGCCGCGGGTTCAGCGGGAGAGCAGTTCTTC. Its translation is CASSAAGSAGEQFF. The whole variable domain, filled in from reference TRBV9 and TRBJ2-1, reads DSGVTQTPKHLITATGQRVTLRCSPRSGDLSVYWYQQSLDQGLQFLIQYYNGEERAKGNILERFSAQQFPDLHSELNLSSLELGDSALYFCASSAAGSAGEQFFGPGTRLTVL.

This clone was counted a few times. This rearrangement joins TRBV29-1 to TRBJ1-1; TRBD1 is a possible D gene (5 bases). The germline V gene encodes CDR1 SQVTM and CDR2 ANQGSEA. There are 14 residues in the CDR3. V lost 6 bases, J lost 0 bases, and 14 bases lay in between. CDR3 in amino acids: CSVFGGIMNTEAFF. CDR3 bases: TGCAGCGTATTTGGGGGGATTATGAACACTGAAGCTTTCTTT. Full variable domain (remainder filled in from reference TRBV29-1 and TRBJ1-1): SAVISQKPSRDICQRGTSLTIQCQVDSQVTMMFWYRQQPGQSLTLIATANQGSEATYESGFVIDKFPISRPNLTFSTLTVSNMSPEDSSIYLCSVFGGIMNTEAFFGQGTRLTVV.

The chain links TRBV6-5 to TRBJ1-6, with TRBD1 as a possible D gene (5 bases). The CDR3 extends over 15 amino acids. V lost 2 bases, J lost 9 bases, and 14 bases lay in between. Germline CDR1 is MNHEY and CDR2 is SVGAGI. The CDR3 DNA follows: TGTGCCAGCAGTTACGTGTCGGGGGGTGGTTCACCCCTCCACTTT. It encodes CASSYVSGGGSPLHF.

V is TRBV7-9 and J is TRBJ1-1; TRBD1 matches 7 bases. CDR3 size: 17 residues. J was trimmed by 1 base and V by 5 bases; bases with no gene match: 13. The germline V gene encodes CDR1 SEHNR and CDR2 FQNEAQ (reference sequence). This chain's CDR3 is CASSRQSGGNSNTEAFF. In DNA form, the CDR3 reads TGTGCCAGCAGCCGACAATCAGGGGGAAATTCGAACACTGAAGCTTTCTTT.

The sample holds one count of this clone. The chain uses TRBV7-8 and TRBJ2-1; D unclear. The V gene lost 5 bases and the J gene lost 5 bases, with 10 bases spanning the gap. The CDR3 is 13 amino acids. Looked up from germline, CDR1 is SGHVS and CDR2 is FQNEAQ. The CDR3 is CASSLDGNNEQFF. The CDR3 nucleotides are TGTGCCAGCAGCCTGGACGGTAACAATGAGCAGTTCTTC.

This clone was observed a handful of times. The genes are TRBV5-4 and TRBJ1-2; no clear D. The CDR3 has 13 residues. V lost 4 bases and J 7 bases, leaving 14 bases between the germline ends. CDR1 and CDR2 (germline): SGHNT, YYREEE (reference sequence). The CDR3 DNA sequence: TGTGCCAGCAGCCCTGGCACCCCTGGTGGCTACACCTTC. It yields the protein CASSPGTPGGYTF.

The rearrangement uses TRBV5-6 and TRBJ2-5, with a tentative D call TRBD1 (6 bases). In germline, CDR1 is SGHDT, CDR2 YYEEEE. With 0 bases removed from V and 5 bases from J, the gap between germline ends came to 14 bases. The CDR3 has 15 residues. CDR3 amino acids: CASSLVGAGAETQYF. Here the CDR3 DNA reads TGTGCCAGCAGCTTGGTAGGGGCAGGGGCCGAGACCCAGTACTTC.

The CDR3 DNA reads TGTGCCATCAGTGATAGTCCCGGGACAGGACAGGGGTACACTGAAGCTTTCTTT. Translating it yields CAISDSPGTGQGYTEAFF. V usage is TRBV10-3 and J usage is TRBJ1-1, with 9 positions matching TRBD1. Germline loops: CDR1 ENHRY, CDR2 SYGVKD. CDR3 length equals 18 residues. Losses at the gene ends were 3 bases for V and 3 bases for J; bases not matched to a gene: 14.

In its sample, this clone was seen a few times. This CDR3 is CASSAGGQTFRTSPLHF. CDR3 coding DNA: TGTGCCAGTAGTGCTGGCGGACAGACATTCAGGACTTCACCCCTCCACTTT. The V call is TRBV19, the J call TRBJ1-6; D is perhaps TRBD1 (6 bases). The ends were cut back, 5 bases at V and 9 bases at J, with 23 bases in the middle. Germline V gene sequence: CDR1 LNHDA, CDR2 SQIVND (reference sequence). This CDR3 contains 17 residues.